This T cell receptor (beta chain) comes out of a study of vaccination and CD4 T cells after COVID-19. The study sequenced cultured CD4+ T cell DNA using the Oncomine TCR Beta short-read assay. It was from cultured CD4+ T cells that genomic DNA was extracted. A single record per CDR3 protein comes from TCRdb applying MiXCR to the PCR reads. The sample carries some 9,600 distinct CDR3 sequences, around three fifths recorded once. With regard to this clonotype: Its target is unknown.

Treatment here: approximately nine-day PBMC culture with coronavirus spike peptide pools or control peptides (ViraFEST assay). Roughly 2 million PBMCs went into each well for culture with approximately 10 IU/ml IL-2 and around 10 ug/ml peptide pools. Negative-selection isolation of CD4+ T cells was performed after 10 to 11 days of culture. Notes on the study in general: Convalescent patients showed a median roughly 90% of reactive clones that were seen only post-vaccination.

The clonotype originates from a human donor who had recovered from COVID-19. The sample taken for sequencing was CD4+ T cells from blood, cultured in vitro.

CDR3 DNA: TGTGCCAGCAGTAGAGTACAGGGTCGAGACTATGGCTACACCTTC. It codes for CASSRVQGRDYGYTF. This chain links TRBV2 with TRBJ1-2, with D possibly matching TRBD1 (6 bases). This CDR3 has 15 amino acids. Germline assignment: CDR1 SNHLY and CDR2 FYNNEI. Deletions cut 5 bases from V and 3 bases from J, with 16 bases between.